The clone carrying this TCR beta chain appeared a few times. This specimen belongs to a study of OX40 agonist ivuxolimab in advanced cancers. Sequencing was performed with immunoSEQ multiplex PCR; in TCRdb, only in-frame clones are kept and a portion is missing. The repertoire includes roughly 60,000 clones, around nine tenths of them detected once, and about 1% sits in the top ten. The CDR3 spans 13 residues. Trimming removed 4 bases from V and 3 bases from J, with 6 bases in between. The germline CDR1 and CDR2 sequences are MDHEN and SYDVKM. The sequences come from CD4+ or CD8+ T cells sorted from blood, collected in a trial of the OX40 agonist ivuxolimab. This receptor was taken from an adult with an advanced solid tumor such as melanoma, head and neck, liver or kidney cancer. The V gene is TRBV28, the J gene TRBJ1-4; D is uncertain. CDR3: CASSSAANEKLFF. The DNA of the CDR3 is TGTGCCAGCAGTTCCGCAGCTAATGAAAAACTGTTTTTT.